This T cell receptor beta chain is from a study of T-cell reconstitution after alpha-beta-depleted transplantation in children. The CDR3 loop spans 12 amino acids. V was cut by 6 bases and J by 12 bases, with 17 bases left in between. Unique molecular identifiers featured in how the TCRbeta library was prepared. TCRdb recomputed calls from the PCR reads with MiXCR, one row per CDR3 protein. This table holds roughly 300,000 distinct CDR3 sequences, 9.9% found once. The chain is built from TRBV12-3 or TRBV12-4 and TRBJ1-2; D unresolved. The sequence derives from a human donor who donated a stem cell graft to a child with SCID. The sequenced sample was PBMCs from the stem cell graft donor, obtained from the stem cell graft. The CDR3 DNA reads as TGTGCCAGCAGGGCAACTGGACGGGGAGACACCTTC. It yields the protein CASRATGRGDTF.